A single sample is the source of the 18 T cell receptor beta chains below, sequenced in a study of T cell repertoires in cytomegalovirus infection. Their target antigens are unknown. TCRdb redid the calling of the reads with MiXCR, one entry per CDR3 protein. Of over 45,000 distinct CDR3 sequences listed, 20% are singletons. The sample in question was CD8+ T cells from cultured PBMCs, obtained from culture after CMV antigen stimulation. The receptor source for this set is a human donor in good health (CMV status not recorded). Some clones in this sample may be carry-over from other donors' samples.

A few counts support this clonotype. This sequence joins TRBV7-2 and TRBJ2-1; the match to TRBD2 covers 10 bases. V gave up 11 bases and J gave up 8 bases; unmatched junction bases: 12. CDR3 length: 14 residues. The germline V gene encodes CDR1 SGHTA and CDR2 FQGNSA. CDR3 DNA sequence: TGTGCCGTCTTGGGGACTAGCGTCAAGTATGAGCAGTTCTTC. Translation gives CAVLGTSVKYEQFF.

This clonotype has more than one count but fewer than ten. V gene TRBV11-2 combines with J gene TRBJ2-1; 13 bases align to TRBD2. V shed 5 bases and J 3 bases; nucleotides not matched to a gene: 4. Germline values: CDR1 SGHAT, CDR2 FQNNGV. There are 16 residues in the CDR3. The CDR3 region has the DNA TGTGCCAGCAGCCCAGGACTAGCGGGAGACTACAATGAGCAGTTCTTC. Protein sequence: CASSPGLAGDYNEQFF.

The V gene is TRBV6-2 or TRBV6-3, the J gene TRBJ2-3; 14 positions match TRBD2. Germline trimming cut 2 bases from V and 5 bases from J; bases unmatched to any gene: 6. This CDR3 has 17 residues. Germline CDR1 and CDR2: MNHEY and SVGEGT. The chain's CDR3 is CASSYTGLAGVRDTQYF. In DNA form, the CDR3 reads TGTGCCAGCAGTTACACGGGACTAGCGGGAGTGAGAGATACGCAGTATTTT.

This clonotype came up a few times. At one end the junction does not follow the germline gene, possibly because of a read error. V usage is TRBV7-2 and J usage is TRBJ2-7; 7 positions agree with TRBD2. CDR1 and CDR2 from the germline V gene are SGHTA and FQGNSA. The CDR3 consists of 12 residues. CDR3 sequence: CASSLGDYEQHF. The CDR3 nucleotides read TGTGCCAGCAGCTTAGGGGACTACGAGCAGCACTTC.

With regard to this clonotype: The germline gene is not matched at one end of the junction; a read error may be the cause. V usage is TRBV28 and J usage is TRBJ2-5; D is perhaps TRBD2 (5 bases). The CDR3 runs 11 residues. CDR1 and CDR2 (germline): MDHEN, SYDVKM. CDR3 region: CVSSWAGTQYF. Here the CDR3 DNA reads TGTGTCAGCAGTTGGGCGGGGACCCAGTACTTC.

This clonotype was detected once. J is TRBJ1-3 and V is TRBV11-2; 7 nucleotides line up with TRBD1. The CDR3 runs 15 residues. The V gene end was trimmed by 5 bases and the J gene end by 4 bases; junction bases not matched to a gene: 8. Germline CDR1 SGHAT, CDR2 FQNNGV. CDR3 loop: CASSTNRGGGNTIYF. The CDR3 DNA reads TGTGCCAGCAGCACTAACAGGGGCGGGGGAAACACCATATATTTT.

The rearrangement uses TRBV20-1 and TRBJ2-7; D is uncertain. The ends were cut back, 0 bases at V and 0 bases at J, with 6 bases in the middle. Germline CDR1 and CDR2: DFQATT and SNEGSKA (reference sequence). The CDR3 spans 13 residues. CDR3 nucleotide sequence: TGCAGTGCTAGAGAGAGTAGCTCCTACGAGCAGTACTTC. Translated: CSARESSSYEQYF.

The J gene is TRBJ2-1, the V gene TRBV7-2; 8 bases line up with TRBD2. The germline V gene encodes CDR1 SGHTA and CDR2 FQGNSA. The CDR3 spans 16 residues. J was trimmed by 2 bases and V by 5 bases; bases with no gene match: 8. CDR3 DNA: TGTGCCAGCAGCACGAGATTAGCGGGGCCCTACAATGAGCAGTTCTTC. Its protein product is CASSTRLAGPYNEQFF.

There are a few counts of this clonotype. This sequence joins TRBV20-1 and TRBJ1-6; 7 bases fit TRBD1. The germline V gene encodes CDR1 DFQATT and CDR2 SNEGSKA (reference sequence). Trimming removed 6 bases from V and 13 bases from J; junction bases left unmatched: 18. The length of the CDR3 is 15 residues. The CDR3 loop is CSAFPYGTADSPLHF. CDR3 nucleotide sequence: TGCAGTGCCTTCCCCTACGGGACAGCCGACTCTCCCCTCCACTTT.

In this sample, this clonotype turned up once. Here the CDR3 reads CASSYSGGQETQYF. The CDR3 DNA reads as TGTGCCAGCAGTTATAGCGGGGGGCAAGAGACCCAGTACTTC. This sequence joins TRBV2 and TRBJ2-5; 10 bases are a match to TRBD2. Germline V CDR1 and CDR2: SNHLY, FYNNEI. This CDR3 has 14 residues. Unmatched junction bases numbered 2, after V lost 5 bases and J lost 2 bases. Variable domain in full (rest from reference TRBV2 and TRBJ2-5): EPEVTQTPSHQVTQMGQEVILRCVPISNHLYFYWYRQILGQKVEFLVSFYNNEISEKSEIFDDQFSVERPDGSNFTLKIRSTKLEDSAMYFCASSYSGGQETQYFGPGTRLLVL.

This clonotype has only a few counts. This sequence joins TRBV4-1 and TRBJ1-1, with D possibly being TRBD1 (5 bases). This CDR3 contains 14 residues. Between the trimmed V and J ends, which lost 5 bases and 4 bases, there was a span of 14 bases. Germline V lookup: CDR1 MGHRA, CDR2 YSYEKL. The DNA for the CDR3 is TGCGCCAGCAGCTCCAAGGGGCTTAGCACTGAAGCTTTCTTT. As protein: CASSSKGLSTEAFF.

In this sample, this clonotype turned up a few times. The rearrangement uses TRBV9 and TRBJ2-1, with D uncertain. This CDR3 has 12 amino acids. V was clipped by 3 bases and J by 3 bases, with 4 bases between them. CDR1 and CDR2 from the germline V gene are SGDLS and YYNGEE. The CDR3 nucleotides are TGTGCCAGCAGCGCGGACTACAATGAGCAGTTCTTC. Protein sequence: CASSADYNEQFF.

The CDR3 here is CASSFEGGYTF. The CDR3 bases are TGTGCCAGCAGTTTCGAGGGTGGCTACACCTTC. This chain joins TRBV12-3 or TRBV12-4 and TRBJ1-2; D gene unclear. This CDR3 has 11 amino acids. V lost 3 bases and J lost 7, with 6 bases in between.

This chain joins TRBV2 and TRBJ2-6; D call uncertain. The CDR3 covers 15 residues. CDR1 is SNHLY and CDR2 is FYNNEI in the germline V gene. V was shortened by 6 bases and J by 4 bases, with 13 bases between the two germline ends. The CDR3 sequence is CASRLQAIGANVLTF. The CDR3 DNA reads as TGTGCCAGCAGACTCCAGGCTATCGGGGCCAACGTCCTGACTTTC.

There are a few counts of this clonotype. The V call is TRBV7-2, the J call TRBJ2-1; TRBD2 is a possible D gene (5 bases). This CDR3 contains 16 residues. Germline values: CDR1 SGHTA, CDR2 FQGNSA. Between the trimmed V and J ends, which lost 2 bases and 1 base, there was a span of 12 bases. CDR3 sequence (DNA): TGTGCCAGCAGCTTATTGTTGAGGGTATCCTACAATGAGCAGTTCTTC. Translation gives CASSLLLRVSYNEQFF.

CDR3 in amino acids: CSAPRAGGYEQYF. CDR3 DNA sequence: TGCAGTGCTCCCCGGGCAGGGGGGTACGAGCAGTACTTC. This chain uses TRBV20-1 with TRBJ2-7; the D gene is possibly TRBD1 (7 bases). This CDR3 comprises 13 residues. V lost 5 bases and J lost 4, with 15 bases in between. Germline V lookup: CDR1 DFQATT, CDR2 SNEGSKA (reference sequence).

This clonotype was seen a handful of times. At one end the junction does not follow the germline gene, possibly because of a read error. The V gene is TRBV11-2, the J gene TRBJ1-1; D unresolved. The CDR3 consists of 12 residues. From germline, CDR1 is SGHAT and CDR2 FQNNGV. The CDR3 DNA reads TGTGCCAGCAGCTTTACAGAACCCTATAACCTATTT. Encoded protein: CASSFTEPYNLF.

This clonotype was seen only a few times. This chain uses TRBV2 with TRBJ2-1; tentatively, D is TRBD1 or TRBD2 (8 bases each). V was trimmed by 4 bases and J by 5 bases, leaving 24 bases between them. Germline-derived CDR1 and CDR2 are SNHLY and FYNNEI. This CDR3 is 18 amino acids long. The CDR3 reads CASSGGNRGYSGDNEQFF. The CDR3 bases are TGTGCCAGCAGTGGAGGGAACAGGGGGTATAGCGGGGACAATGAGCAGTTCTTC.